This TCR beta chain was documented in a study of beta chain features in type 1 diabetes. The CDR3 is 17 residues long. Trimming cost V 2 bases and J 8 bases; bases outside gene matches: 11. Germline CDR1 is MDHEN and CDR2 is SYDVKM. As every portion of the isolated RNA was reverse transcribed, the sequencing read expressed TCRB transcripts. Sequencing used immunoSEQ multiplex PCR; TCRdb keeps in-frame clones, though not all of them. Counted here are about 710,000 clones, 11% to 15% occurring once; the ten biggest clones make up 0.04%. General study points: Across all four CD4+ subsets, people with type 1 diabetes showed modestly shorter TCRB CDR3s.

Comments on this clone: Its antigen remains unidentified.

The sequencing sample was made of naive CD4+ T cells from blood. The V call is TRBV28, the J call TRBJ1-6; 8 positions agree with TRBD1. This clonotype was sampled from a man aged 18 to 29 with type 1 diabetes. CDR3 nucleotides: TGTGCCAGCAGTTTAAACTTCTTGGGACAGGCGTATTCACCCCTCCACTTT. Translated: CASSLNFLGQAYSPLHF.